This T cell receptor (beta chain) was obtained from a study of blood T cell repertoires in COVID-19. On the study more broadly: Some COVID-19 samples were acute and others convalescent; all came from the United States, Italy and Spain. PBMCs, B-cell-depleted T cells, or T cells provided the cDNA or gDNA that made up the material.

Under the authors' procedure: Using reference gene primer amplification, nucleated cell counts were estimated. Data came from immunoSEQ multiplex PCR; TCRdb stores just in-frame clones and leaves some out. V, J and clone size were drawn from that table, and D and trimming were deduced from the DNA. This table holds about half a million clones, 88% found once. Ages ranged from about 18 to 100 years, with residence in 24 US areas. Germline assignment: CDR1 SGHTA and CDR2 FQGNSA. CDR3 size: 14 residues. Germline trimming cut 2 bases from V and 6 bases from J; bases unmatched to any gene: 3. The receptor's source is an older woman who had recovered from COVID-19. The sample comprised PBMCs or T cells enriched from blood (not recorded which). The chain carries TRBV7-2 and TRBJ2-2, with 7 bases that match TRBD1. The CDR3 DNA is TGTGCCAGCAGCTTAACAGGGGCCCCCGGGGAGCTGTTTTTT. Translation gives CASSLTGAPGELFF. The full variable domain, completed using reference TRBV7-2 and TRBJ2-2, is GAGVSQSPSNKVTEKGKDVELRCDPISGHTALYWYRQSLGQGLEFLIYFQGNSAPDKSGLPSDRFSAERTGGSVSTLTIQRTQQEDSAVYLCASSLTGAPGELFFGEGSRLTVL.